The 32 T cell receptor beta chains in this list originate from one sample, sequenced in a study of early T cells in non-severe SARS-CoV-2 infection. TCRdb redid the calling of the 5' RACE reads with MiXCR, one entry per CDR3 protein. In the table there are tens of thousands of distinct CDR3 sequences, 9% to 15% of which are singletons. Sequencing was performed on whole blood. The receptor source for this set is an adult who was a healthcare worker with PCR-confirmed SARS-CoV-2 infection or an uninfected control (not recorded which).

CDR3 residues: CASSSDASGYNEQFF. The CDR3 nucleotides read TGTGCCAGCAGCTCGGACGCTAGCGGCTACAATGAGCAGTTCTTC. J is TRBJ2-1 and V is TRBV7-2; the match to TRBD2 covers 7 bases. Trimming removed 4 bases from V and 3 bases from J; junction bases left unmatched: 6. The germline V gene has CDR1 SGHTA and CDR2 FQGNSA. The CDR3 extends over 15 amino acids.

The chain has TRBV5-1 and TRBJ1-1; 10 positions match TRBD1. The V gene end was trimmed by 4 bases and the J gene end by 4 bases; junction bases not matched to a gene: 10. The germline CDR1 and CDR2 sequences are SGHRS and YFSETQ. This CDR3 is built from 16 residues. The CDR3 sequence: CASSPAGQGISTEAFF. CDR3 bases: TGCGCCAGCAGCCCGGCGGGACAGGGGATCTCCACTGAAGCTTTCTTT.

The rearrangement uses TRBV12-3 or TRBV12-4 and TRBJ1-1; D is possibly TRBD1 (6 bases). The CDR3 sequence is 15 residues long. The V and J ends lost 6 bases and 4 bases respectively, with 18 bases between them. CDR3 amino acids: CASRRRGLGGTEAFF. The CDR3, as DNA: TGTGCCAGCAGACGACGGGGTTTAGGGGGCACTGAAGCTTTCTTT.

This clonotype was seen at least ten times. The chain uses TRBV27 and TRBJ1-5, with D possibly being TRBD1 (6 bases). In germline, CDR1 is MNHEY, CDR2 SMNVEV (reference sequence). The CDR3 sequence is 16 residues long. The V and J ends lost 1 base and 5 bases respectively, with 15 bases between them. The CDR3: CASSLLAPGAHQPQHF. In DNA form, the CDR3 reads TGTGCCAGCAGTTTATTGGCGCCAGGGGCCCATCAGCCCCAGCATTTT.

A few counts support this clonotype. The rearrangement links TRBV7-9 to TRBJ1-2; TRBD1 matches at 8 bases. This CDR3 spans 15 amino acids. The germline V gene has CDR1 SEHNR and CDR2 FQNEAQ (reference sequence). V lost 2 bases, J lost 5 bases, and 7 bases stayed unmatched. CDR3 bases: TGTGCCAGCAGCTTAAGGGCGGGACAGGAGTATGGCTACACCTTC. Translating gives CASSLRAGQEYGYTF.

V is TRBV12-3 or TRBV12-4 and J is TRBJ2-3, with 14 bases matching TRBD2. This CDR3 region has 19 residues. The trim removed 7 bases at V and 3 bases at J, leaving 15 bases unmatched. CDR3 sequence: CASTTEAMGLAGETDTQYF. The CDR3 DNA is TGTGCCAGCACCACCGAGGCCATGGGACTAGCGGGGGAGACAGATACGCAGTATTTT.

The chain couples TRBV18 to TRBJ1-2, with 8 bases that match TRBD1. The CDR3 is 15 amino acids. Germline values: CDR1 KGHSH, CDR2 LQKENI. V shed 5 bases, J shed 2 bases, and the junction held 7 bases outside the gene matches. The CDR3 coding sequence is TGTGCCAGCTCATCCGGACAGGGTACAAACTATGGCTACACCTTC. Amino acid sequence: CASSSGQGTNYGYTF.

This clonotype has a handful of counts. The chain combines TRBV5-1 with TRBJ1-1; the match to TRBD1 covers 7 bases. J was trimmed by 0 bases and V by 0 bases; bases with no gene match: 5. The CDR3 has 16 residues. Per germline, CDR1 SGHRS and CDR2 YFSETQ. CDR3 sequence (DNA): TGCGCCAGCAGCTTGGCCCGGGGGACAGTGAACACTGAAGCTTTCTTT. This codes for CASSLARGTVNTEAFF.

This clonotype has ten or more counts. The V gene is TRBV2, the J gene TRBJ1-1, with a tentative D call TRBD1 (5 bases). The V end was cut by 4 bases, the J end by 1 base, with 10 bases between. This CDR3 region has 14 residues. Germline-derived CDR1 and CDR2 are SNHLY and FYNNEI. CDR3 in DNA: TGTGCCAGCAGTGGCAGGAGGGGGAACACTGAAGCTTTCTTT. Translation: CASSGRRGNTEAFF. The full variable domain, rest sourced from reference TRBV2 and TRBJ1-1, is EPEVTQTPSHQVTQMGQEVILRCVPISNHLYFYWYRQILGQKVEFLVSFYNNEISEKSEIFDDQFSVERPDGSNFTLKIRSTKLEDSAMYFCASSGRRGNTEAFFGQGTRLTVV.

This clonotype was observed at least ten times. The chain has TRBV30 and TRBJ1-3; D is unclear. Trimming cost V 4 bases and J 0 bases, with 7 bases left between them. CDR3 size: 13 residues. CDR1 is GTSNPN and CDR2 is SVGIG in the germline V gene (reference sequence). In nucleotides, the CDR3 is TGTGCCTGGACAAGGAGCTCTGGAAACACCATATATTTT. As protein: CAWTRSSGNTIYF.

This clonotype came up a few times. J is TRBJ1-1 and V is TRBV6-1; weak D call: TRBD1 (6 bases). Deletions cut 5 bases from V and 3 bases from J, with 13 bases between. Germline CDR1 reads MNHNS; CDR2 reads SASEGT. The CDR3 sequence is 14 residues long. The CDR3 region is CASSLQRGYTEAFF. The CDR3 bases are TGTGCCAGCAGTCTCCAAAGGGGGTACACTGAAGCTTTCTTT.

The chain has TRBV20-1 and TRBJ2-5; 7 bases agree with TRBD2. Trimming cost V 0 bases and J 2 bases; bases outside gene matches: 6. Germline V gene lookup returns CDR1 DFQATT and CDR2 SNEGSKA (reference sequence). This CDR3 comprises 15 residues. CDR3 region: CSARDRLAAQETQYF. The CDR3 region has the DNA TGCAGTGCTAGAGATCGGCTAGCGGCTCAAGAGACCCAGTACTTC.

This chain joins TRBV6-1 and TRBJ2-1; unclear D gene. Germline-derived CDR1 and CDR2 are MNHNS and SASEGT. CDR3 length: 15 residues. The V gene lost 3 bases and the J gene lost 6 bases, with 15 bases spanning the gap. CDR3 sequence reads: CASSDLRPGSNEQFF. The DNA of the CDR3 is TGTGCCAGCAGTGACCTAAGACCAGGCAGCAATGAGCAGTTCTTC.

This clonotype was counted many times. This rearrangement joins TRBV7-9 to TRBJ2-7; 12 bases are a match to TRBD1. The CDR3 is 16 residues long. J lost 7 bases, V lost 5 bases, and 12 bases had no gene match. The germline V gene has CDR1 SEHNR and CDR2 FQNEAQ (reference sequence). The CDR3 DNA sequence: TGTGCCAGCAGCCCTGGAACGGGACAGGGGGCGGGGGAGCAGTACTTC. Protein: CASSPGTGQGAGEQYF.

This clonotype was picked up one time. Just one base apart from a much larger clone, this may be a read error. The chain links TRBV10-3 to TRBJ2-7; D is unresolved. Germline loops: CDR1 ENHRY, CDR2 SYGVKD. The CDR3 loop spans 16 amino acids. This chain's CDR3 is CAIGSNPQNRPYERYF. In DNA, the CDR3 is TGTGCCATCGGTTCCAACCCGCAGAATAGACCCTACGAGCGGTACTTC.

The chain is built from TRBV20-1 and TRBJ2-5; 10 bases map to TRBD2. CDR1 and CDR2 from the germline V gene are DFQATT and SNEGSKA (reference sequence). J lost 5 bases, V lost 7 bases, and 4 bases had no gene match. This CDR3 region has 12 residues. CDR3 sequence reads: CSGKRGGETQYF. CDR3 coding DNA: TGCAGTGGAAAGCGGGGGGGCGAGACCCAGTACTTC.

The table lists this clonotype with a few counts. The chain links TRBV7-9 to TRBJ1-3; D unresolved. The germline V gene encodes CDR1 SEHNR and CDR2 FQNEAQ (reference sequence). The V end was cut by 1 base, the J end by 1 base, with 11 bases between. The CDR3 is made up of 16 amino acids. The CDR3 DNA sequence: TGTGCCAGCAGCTTAGAGACCGGGCAATCTGGAAACACCATATATTTT. Residues: CASSLETGQSGNTIYF. The variable domain in full, completed from reference TRBV7-9 and TRBJ1-3, reads DTGVSQNPRHKITKRGQNVTFRCDPISEHNRLYWYRQTLGQGPEFLTYFQNEAQLEKSRLLSDRFSAERPKGSFSTLEIQRTEQGDSAMYLCASSLETGQSGNTIYFGEGSWLTVV.

This clonotype was counted between two and nine times. This sequence joins TRBV21-1 and TRBJ2-2; the table gives TRBD2 as D, unverified against the DNA. TRBV21-1 is a pseudogene. The CDR3 runs 13 residues. This CDR3 reads CASSYSGTGELFF. CDR3 DNA sequence: TGTGCCAGCAGCTATAGCGGCACCGGGGAGCTGTTTTTT.

This clonotype was seen a few times. V usage is TRBV5-1 and J usage is TRBJ2-1, with D unresolved. Germline CDR1 reads SGHRS; CDR2 reads YFSETQ. This CDR3 has 16 residues. Trimming took 2 bases from V and 0 from J, leaving 12 bases between them. CDR3 in amino acids: CASSLAGRSSYNEQFF. CDR3 in DNA: TGCGCCAGCAGCTTAGCAGGTCGGAGCTCCTACAATGAGCAGTTCTTC.

This clonotype was seen a few times. The gene calls are TRBV3-1 and TRBJ2-7; D is unresolved. Trimming cost V 1 base and J 8 bases, with 9 bases left between them. The CDR3 is 12 amino acids. The germline CDR1 and CDR2 sequences are LGHDT and YNNKEL (reference sequence). Here the CDR3 reads CASSQGRTQQYF. The CDR3, as DNA: TGTGCCAGCAGCCAAGGACGGACGCAGCAGTACTTC.

This rearrangement joins TRBV18 to TRBJ2-1; 12 bases map to TRBD2. The ends lost 5 bases at V and 10 bases at J; junction bases unmatched: 9. The CDR3 has 15 residues. The V gene's germline CDR1 is KGHSH and CDR2 LQKENI. CDR3 in DNA: TGTGCCAGCTCAAAGACTAGCGGGGGATCAGTGGAGCAGTTCTTC. Translating gives CASSKTSGGSVEQFF.

CDR3 nucleotides: TGCAGTGCGTGGGCGGAGGTTACAGATACGCAGTATTTT. The encoded protein is CSAWAEVTDTQYF. The V gene is TRBV20-1, the J gene TRBJ2-3, with D possibly being TRBD2 (5 bases). From germline, CDR1 is DFQATT and CDR2 SNEGSKA (reference sequence). V was shortened by 6 bases and J by 3 bases, with 13 bases between the two germline ends. This CDR3 is 13 amino acids long.

This sequence joins TRBV11-2 and TRBJ1-1; 9 nucleotides align to TRBD1. The CDR3 runs to 14 residues. Germline lookup yields CDR1 SGHAT and CDR2 FQNNGV. Trimming removed 5 bases from V and 13 bases from J; junction bases left unmatched: 14. DNA of the CDR3: TGTGCCAGCAGCGGGACAGGGCGGGCACTGAAGCTTTTCTTT. This codes for CASSGTGRALKLFF.

This clonotype was seen only once. This chain connects TRBV6-1 to TRBJ2-7, with TRBD2 as a possible D gene (6 bases). Trimming pared 6 bases from V and 5 bases from J, leaving 17 bases between. Germline V gene data show CDR1 as MNHNS and CDR2 as SASEGT. The length of the CDR3 is 14 residues. The CDR3 sequence: CASSRTAGTHEQYF. The DNA of the CDR3 is TGTGCCAGCAGCCGGACGGCGGGAACCCACGAGCAGTACTTC.

This clonotype was counted at least ten times. V is TRBV6-6 and J is TRBJ2-1, with D tentatively TRBD1 (5 bases). This CDR3 spans 16 amino acids. Germline lookup yields CDR1 MNHNY and CDR2 SVGAGI (reference sequence). The V and J ends lost 0 bases and 5 bases respectively, with 14 bases between them. CDR3 protein: CASSYSARATHNEQFF. The DNA of the CDR3 is TGTGCCAGCAGTTACTCGGCCAGGGCGACCCACAATGAGCAGTTCTTC.

The table lists this clonotype with many counts. The chain employs TRBV4-1 and TRBJ1-1; maybe TRBD1 (5 bases). The germline V and J ends were trimmed by 3 bases and 8 bases, with 25 bases remaining between them. This CDR3 is built from 17 residues. Germline CDR1 MGHRA, CDR2 YSYEKL. CDR3 in amino acids: CASSQSNMGFLGTEAFF. The CDR3 nucleotides read TGCGCCAGCAGCCAGTCGAACATGGGTTTTCTCGGGACGGAAGCTTTCTTT.

The chain links TRBV20-1 to TRBJ2-7; TRBD2 matches 9 bases. V lost 4 bases to trimming and J lost 3 bases; unmatched junction nucleotides: 4. This CDR3 region has 13 residues. CDR1 and CDR2 from the germline V gene are DFQATT and SNEGSKA (reference sequence). The CDR3 region has the DNA TGCAGTGCTATTAGCGGGAGAAGCTACGAGCAGTACTTC. Translating gives CSAISGRSYEQYF.

This clonotype was picked up a small number of times. The gene calls are TRBV10-3 and TRBJ2-7; tentative D call: TRBD1 (6 bases). The CDR3 extends over 14 amino acids. Germline-derived CDR1 and CDR2 are ENHRY and SYGVKD. Trimming pared 4 bases from V and 2 bases from J, leaving 12 bases between. This CDR3 is CAISAAGDPYEQYF. CDR3 nucleotides: TGTGCCATCAGTGCGGCAGGGGATCCCTACGAGCAGTACTTC.

This clonotype has at least ten counts. The chain recombines TRBV12-3 or TRBV12-4 with TRBJ2-7; D not resolved. Deletions cut 8 bases from V and 1 base from J, with 9 bases between. The CDR3 covers 12 residues. Written as DNA, the CDR3 is TGTGCCAGCCTGAAGAATTCCTACGAGCAGTACTTC. Amino acid sequence: CASLKNSYEQYF.

This clonotype was counted at least ten times. The rearrangement links TRBV6-1 to TRBJ2-7, with 7 positions matching TRBD1. The CDR3 has 15 residues. Germline V gene lookup returns CDR1 MNHNS and CDR2 SASEGT. J lost 7 bases, V lost 4 bases, and 13 bases had no gene match. The CDR3 loop is CASSVLPRGSGEQYF. The DNA for the CDR3 is TGTGCCAGCAGTGTCCTCCCCAGGGGGTCGGGAGAGCAGTACTTC.

This clonotype has ten or more counts. This chain links TRBV29-1 with TRBJ1-1; D gene unclear. CDR1 is SQVTM, CDR2 ANQGSEA, per germline. Trimming shortened V by 6 bases and J by 1 base, and 9 bases separated the two germline ends. This CDR3 has 12 residues. CDR3 DNA sequence: TGCAGCGTGGCGTCAGGGAACACTGAAGCTTTCTTT. Protein product: CSVASGNTEAFF.

The table lists this clonotype with a few counts. The chain links TRBV11-2 to TRBJ2-7; maybe TRBD2 (5 bases). The CDR3 loop spans 13 amino acids. Per germline, CDR1 SGHAT and CDR2 FQNNGV. V was cut by 6 bases and J by 5 bases, with 14 bases left in between. The CDR3 is CASREVGIHEQYF. The CDR3 DNA sequence: TGTGCCAGCAGGGAGGTTGGGATCCACGAGCAGTACTTC.